The 19 T cell receptor beta chains below were found in one sample sequenced in a study of glioma-infiltrating T cells. Using RNA template, CDR3s of TCR alpha and beta were amplified with iRepertoire arm-PCR. TCRdb reprocessed the multiplex PCR reads with MiXCR, giving one entry per CDR3 protein. The top ten hold about 12% of the sample, which has approximately 20,000 distinct CDR3 sequences, just under 25% seen once. The specimen sequenced was glioma tissue, nonneoplastic brain tissue, or PBMCs (not recorded which). These TCRs come from a human donor with low-grade glioma or glioblastoma, undergoing nonglioma brain surgery, or in good health (not recorded which).

The sample holds many counts of this clonotype. The chain couples TRBV2 to TRBJ2-2; D may correspond to TRBD1 or TRBD2 (6 bases each). CDR1 and CDR2 from the germline V gene are SNHLY and FYNNEI. This CDR3 region has 14 residues. The CDR3 here is CVSRGGRNTGELFF. CDR3 DNA sequence: TGTGTCTCGCGTGGGGGGCGAAACACCGGGGAGCTGTTTTTT.

In this sample, this clonotype turned up many times. V gene TRBV20-1 combines with J gene TRBJ1-2; 7 bases are a match to TRBD1. This CDR3 contains 11 residues. The V gene end was trimmed by 8 bases and the J gene end by 3 bases; junction bases not matched to a gene: 3. The germline CDR1 and CDR2 sequences are DFQATT and SNEGSKA (reference sequence). This CDR3 reads CSSGQDYGYTF. For the CDR3, the DNA is TGCAGTTCCGGACAGGACTATGGCTACACCTTC.

The sample holds many counts of this clonotype. The chain combines TRBV10-3 with TRBJ2-1; TRBD2 matches 15 bases. J gave up 8 bases and V 5 bases, and 1 base lay outside the gene matches. The CDR3 length is 14 residues. CDR1 and CDR2 (germline): ENHRY, SYGVKD. CDR3 in DNA: TGTGCCATCAGTAGGACTAGCGGGGGGGATGAGCAGTTCTTC. It specifies CAISRTSGGDEQFF.

This clonotype was recorded many times. The CDR3 here is CASSCDWVVRGGAFF. The CDR3 bases are TGTGCCAGCAGTTGCGATTGGGTGGTCCGGGGGGGGGCTTTCTTT. The genes are TRBV6-1 and TRBJ1-1; TRBD1 is a possible D gene (5 bases). Germline assignment: CDR1 MNHNS and CDR2 SASEGT. The CDR3 totals 15 residues. V was cut by 5 bases and J by 11 bases, with 24 bases left in between.

The sample holds many counts of this clonotype. The chain links TRBV7-2 to TRBJ2-7, with D tentatively TRBD2 (5 bases). This CDR3 comprises 14 residues. Trimming cost V 5 bases and J 2 bases, with 13 bases left between them. Germline V gene sequence: CDR1 SGHTA, CDR2 FQGNSA. The CDR3 DNA reads TGTGCCAGCAGCCCCCCCGGGGTGGCCTACGAGCAGTACTTC. Its translation: CASSPPGVAYEQYF.

This clonotype was recorded a few times. This chain connects TRBV2 to TRBJ1-4; D is unclear. V was trimmed by 8 bases and J by 8 bases, leaving 15 bases between them. Germline CDR1 and CDR2: SNHLY and FYNNEI. The CDR3 covers 13 residues. CDR3 nucleotides: TGTGCCAGCGGTCTCGAAGGGCGGGAAAAACTGTTTTTT. Protein product: CASGLEGREKLFF.

This clonotype has a count of ten or more. The chain has TRBV6-1 and TRBJ2-4; possible D gene TRBD2, 6 bases. There are 12 residues in the CDR3. Germline values: CDR1 MNHNS, CDR2 SASEGT. Trimming left V 7 bases short and J 7 bases short, with 11 bases between. The CDR3, as DNA: TGTGCCAGCAAGGCGGGGACTAACATTCAGTACTTC. This translates into CASKAGTNIQYF.

Sample share makes this clonotype medium-sized. The chain uses TRBV20-1 and TRBJ1-5, with a tentative D call TRBD1 (5 bases). The CDR3 covers 14 residues. The germline V gene encodes CDR1 DFQATT and CDR2 SNEGSKA (reference sequence). V lost 3 bases and J 2 bases, leaving 11 bases between the germline ends. The CDR3 spells CSASSGDRNQPQHF. In DNA form, the CDR3 reads TGCAGTGCTAGCTCGGGGGACCGCAATCAGCCCCAGCATTTT.

The J gene is TRBJ2-7, the V gene TRBV27; TRBD2 matches 12 bases. The CDR3 spans 17 residues. Germline loops: CDR1 MNHEY, CDR2 SMNVEV (reference sequence). The junction had 11 bases not matched to a gene; V was cut back by 6 bases and J by 2 bases. The DNA for the CDR3 is TGTGCCAGCAGAAGACTAGCGGGGGCGGGGGCTACCTACGAGCAGTACTTC. Residues: CASRRLAGAGATYEQYF.

This clonotype was recorded at least ten times. The chain couples TRBV20-1 to TRBJ2-1; maybe TRBD2 (6 bases). V lost 2 bases and J lost 1, with 18 bases in between. This CDR3 has 17 amino acids. Germline V gene lookup returns CDR1 DFQATT and CDR2 SNEGSKA (reference sequence). CDR3 coding DNA: TGCAGTGCTAGAAACCCCACTAGCCTGAGGTCCTACAATGAGCAGTTCTTC. It yields the protein CSARNPTSLRSYNEQFF.

The V call is TRBV6-1, the J call TRBJ2-5, with a tentative D call TRBD2 (5 bases). The germline CDR1 and CDR2 sequences are MNHNS and SASEGT. This CDR3 is 13 amino acids long. V dropped 8 bases and J dropped 2 bases, with 12 bases sitting between them. CDR3 sequence reads: CASRRRLQETQYF. The CDR3 DNA reads TGTGCCAGCCGCAGGAGGTTACAAGAGACCCAGTACTTC.

This clonotype was observed many times. The CDR3 nucleotides read TGTGCCAGCAGCTCTACAGGGGAGACCCAGTACTTC. Residues: CASSSTGETQYF. The chain links TRBV7-2 to TRBJ2-5; D is perhaps TRBD1 (6 bases). V dropped 4 bases and J dropped 5 bases, with 8 bases sitting between them. The CDR3 loop spans 12 amino acids. Germline V gives CDR1 SGHTA, CDR2 FQGNSA.

This clonotype occurred a few times. This chain connects TRBV4-1 to TRBJ2-1, with D possibly being TRBD2 (6 bases). Germline CDR1 and CDR2: MGHRA and YSYEKL. CDR3 size: 16 residues. Between the trimmed V and J ends, which lost 3 bases and 4 bases, there was a span of 16 bases. CDR3 residues: CASSQAGRSIYNEQFF. The CDR3 DNA is TGCGCCAGCAGCCAGGCGGGACGGTCTATTTACAATGAGCAGTTCTTC.

CDR3 in amino acids: CASSGHASQAAKAFF. In nucleotides, the CDR3 is TGCGCCAGCAGCGGACACGCCTCGCAGGCAGCTAAAGCTTTCTTT. The chain uses TRBV5-1 and TRBJ1-1, with TRBD1 as a possible D gene (5 bases). CDR1 SGHRS and CDR2 YFSETQ come from the germline V gene. Trimming removed 4 bases at V and 9 bases at J, with 22 bases between. The CDR3 length is 15 residues. The full variable domain, with the rest looked up from reference TRBV5-1 and TRBJ1-1, is KAGVTQTPRYLIKTRGQQVTLSCSPISGHRSVSWYQQTPGQGLQFLFEYFSETQRNKGNFPGRFSGRQFSNSRSEMNVSTLELGDSALYLCASSGHASQAAKAFFGQGTRLTVV.

This clonotype is deemed medium-sized. The chain joins TRBV6-1 to TRBJ2-7, with 8 bases identical to TRBD1. Looked up from germline, CDR1 is MNHNS and CDR2 is SASEGT. V trimming: 6 bases; J trimming: 2 bases; junction bases outside the gene matches: 6. This CDR3 has 14 amino acids. The CDR3 region has the DNA TGTGCCAGCAGCGTCCTGACAGGGGCCTACGAGCAGTACTTC. This encodes CASSVLTGAYEQYF.

This clonotype appeared once. A much larger clone sits a single nucleotide away, making a read error possible. The CDR3 ends on some other residue instead of the conserved phenylalanine or tryptophan, so this is likely a read error. The chain employs TRBV7-2 and TRBJ2-7, with 9 bases that match TRBD1. The CDR3 sequence is 14 residues long. V shed 3 bases, J shed 3 bases, and the junction held 3 bases outside the gene matches. CDR1 is SGHTA, CDR2 FQGNSA, per germline. The CDR3, as DNA: TGTGCCAGCAGCTTGAACAGGGGGCTCTACGAGCAGTACCTC. This translates into CASSLNRGLYEQYL.

This clonotype appeared many times. The rearrangement uses TRBV6-2 or TRBV6-3 and TRBJ2-1; D uncertain. There are 12 residues in the CDR3. V lost 2 bases and J lost 10, with 9 bases in between. Germline CDR1 MNHEY, CDR2 SVGEGT. The CDR3 spells CASSYGYSEQFF. CDR3 sequence (DNA): TGTGCCAGCAGTTACGGGTATAGCGAGCAGTTCTTC.

This clonotype was counted many times. The CDR3 sequence: CASTETGTVTGELFF. The CDR3 nucleotides read TGTGCCAGCACCGAGACCGGGACAGTAACCGGGGAGCTGTTTTTT. The chain is built from TRBV7-9 and TRBJ2-2; 7 positions agree with TRBD1. Germline-derived CDR1 and CDR2 are SEHNR and FQNEAQ (reference sequence). The CDR3 length is 15 residues. V shed 7 bases, J shed 5 bases, and the junction held 10 bases outside the gene matches. Using reference TRBV7-9 and TRBJ2-2 for the parts outside the CDR3, the full variable domain is DTGVSQNPRHKITKRGQNVTFRCDPISEHNRLYWYRQTLGQGPEFLTYFQNEAQLEKSRLLSDRFSAERPKGSFSTLEIQRTEQGDSAMYLCASTETGTVTGELFFGEGSRLTVL.

Within the sample, this clonotype is large. The chain recombines TRBV27 with TRBJ2-5; a weak D match, TRBD1 (6 bases). Per germline, CDR1 MNHEY and CDR2 SMNVEV (reference sequence). Trimming pared 2 bases from V and 4 bases from J, leaving 11 bases between. The CDR3 runs 14 residues. The CDR3 spells CASSLVDRLETQYF. Written as DNA, the CDR3 is TGTGCCAGCAGTTTAGTGGACAGATTAGAGACCCAGTACTTC.